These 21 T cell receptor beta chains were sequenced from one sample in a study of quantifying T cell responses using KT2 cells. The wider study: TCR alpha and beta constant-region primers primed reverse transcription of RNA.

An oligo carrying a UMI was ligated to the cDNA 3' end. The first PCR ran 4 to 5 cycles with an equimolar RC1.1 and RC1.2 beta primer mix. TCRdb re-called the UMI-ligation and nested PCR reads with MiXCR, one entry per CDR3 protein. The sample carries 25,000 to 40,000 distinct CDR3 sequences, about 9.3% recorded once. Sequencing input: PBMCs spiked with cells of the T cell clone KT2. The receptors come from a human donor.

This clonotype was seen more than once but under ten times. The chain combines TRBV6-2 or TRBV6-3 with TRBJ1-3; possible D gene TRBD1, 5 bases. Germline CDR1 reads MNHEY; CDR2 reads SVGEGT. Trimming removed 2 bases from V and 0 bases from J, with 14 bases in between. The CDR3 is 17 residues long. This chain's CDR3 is CASSYGWGPVSGNTIYF. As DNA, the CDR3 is TGTGCCAGCAGTTACGGCTGGGGACCGGTCTCTGGAAACACCATATATTTT.

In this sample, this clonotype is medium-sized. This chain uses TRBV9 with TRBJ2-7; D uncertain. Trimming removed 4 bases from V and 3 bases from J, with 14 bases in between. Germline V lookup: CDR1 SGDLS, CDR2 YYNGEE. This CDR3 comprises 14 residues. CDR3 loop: CASSSRTAGYEQYF. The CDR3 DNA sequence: TGTGCCAGCAGCTCCCGGACGGCCGGCTACGAGCAGTACTTC.

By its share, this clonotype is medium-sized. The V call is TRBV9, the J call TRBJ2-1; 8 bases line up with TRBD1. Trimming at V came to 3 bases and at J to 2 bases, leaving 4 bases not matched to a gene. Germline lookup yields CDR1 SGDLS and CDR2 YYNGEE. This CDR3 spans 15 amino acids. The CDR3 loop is CASSATGATYNEQFF. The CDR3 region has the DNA TGTGCCAGCAGCGCGACAGGGGCGACCTACAATGAGCAGTTCTTC.

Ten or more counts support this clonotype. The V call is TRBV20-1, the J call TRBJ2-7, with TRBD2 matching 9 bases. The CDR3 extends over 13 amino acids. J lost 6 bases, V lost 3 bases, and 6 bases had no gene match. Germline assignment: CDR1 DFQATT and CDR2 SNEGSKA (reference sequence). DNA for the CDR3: TGCAGTGCTAGGGAGCGGGGGGAGCGCGAGCAGTACTTC. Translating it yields CSARERGEREQYF.

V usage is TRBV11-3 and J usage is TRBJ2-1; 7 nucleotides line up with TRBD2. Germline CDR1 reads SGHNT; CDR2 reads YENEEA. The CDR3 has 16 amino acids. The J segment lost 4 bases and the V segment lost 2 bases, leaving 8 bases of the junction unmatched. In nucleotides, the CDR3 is TGTGCCAGCAGCTTACTGACTAGCAACCAGTACAATGAGCAGTTCTTC. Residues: CASSLLTSNQYNEQFF. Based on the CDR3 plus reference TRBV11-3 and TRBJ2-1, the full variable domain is EAGVVQSPRYKIIEKKQPVAFWCNPISGHNTLYWYLQNLGQGPELLIRYENEEAVDDSQLPKDRFSAERLKGVDSTLKIQPAELGDSAVYLCASSLLTSNQYNEQFFGPGTRLTVL.

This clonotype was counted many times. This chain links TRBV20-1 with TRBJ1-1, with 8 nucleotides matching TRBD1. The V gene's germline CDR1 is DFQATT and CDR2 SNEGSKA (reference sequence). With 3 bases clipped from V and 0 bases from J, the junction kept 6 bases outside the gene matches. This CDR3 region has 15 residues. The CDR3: CSASPGGLLNTEAFF. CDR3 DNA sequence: TGCAGTGCTAGTCCAGGGGGCCTATTGAACACTGAAGCTTTCTTT.

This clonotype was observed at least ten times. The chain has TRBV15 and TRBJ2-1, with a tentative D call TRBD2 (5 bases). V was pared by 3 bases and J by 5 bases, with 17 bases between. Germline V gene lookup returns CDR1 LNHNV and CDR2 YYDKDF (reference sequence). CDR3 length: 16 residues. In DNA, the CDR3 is TGTGCCACCAGCAGGGGTCTAGCCCTAACTGACAATGAGCAGTTCTTC. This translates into CATSRGLALTDNEQFF.

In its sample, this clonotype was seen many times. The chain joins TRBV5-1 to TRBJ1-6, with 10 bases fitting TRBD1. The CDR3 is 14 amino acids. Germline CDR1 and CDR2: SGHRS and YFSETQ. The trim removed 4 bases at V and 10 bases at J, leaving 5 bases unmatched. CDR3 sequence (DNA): TGCGCCAGCAGCACCGGACAGGGGGAATCACCCCTCCACTTT. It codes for CASSTGQGESPLHF.

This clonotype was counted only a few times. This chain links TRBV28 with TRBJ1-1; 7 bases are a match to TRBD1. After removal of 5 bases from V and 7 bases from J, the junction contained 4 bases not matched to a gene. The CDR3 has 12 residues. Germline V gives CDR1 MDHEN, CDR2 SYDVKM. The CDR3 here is CASSRRQGEAFF. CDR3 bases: TGTGCCAGCAGTCGTAGACAGGGTGAAGCTTTCTTT.

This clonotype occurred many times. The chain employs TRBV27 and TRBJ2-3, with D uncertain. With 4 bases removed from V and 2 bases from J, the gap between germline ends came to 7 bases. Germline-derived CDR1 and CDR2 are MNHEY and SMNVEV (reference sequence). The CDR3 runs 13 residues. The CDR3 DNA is TGTGCCAGCAGTTCCCCAATCACAGATACGCAGTATTTT. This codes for CASSSPITDTQYF.

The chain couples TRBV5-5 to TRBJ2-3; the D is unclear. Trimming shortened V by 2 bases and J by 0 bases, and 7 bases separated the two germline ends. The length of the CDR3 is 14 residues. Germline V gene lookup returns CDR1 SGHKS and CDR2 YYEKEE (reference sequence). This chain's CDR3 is CASSFGPSTDTQYF. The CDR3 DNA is TGTGCCAGCAGCTTTGGTCCCAGCACAGATACGCAGTATTTT.

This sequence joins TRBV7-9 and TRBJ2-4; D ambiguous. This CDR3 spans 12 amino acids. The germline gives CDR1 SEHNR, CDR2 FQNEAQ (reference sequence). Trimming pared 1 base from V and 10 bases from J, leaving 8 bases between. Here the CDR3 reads CASSLGPGIQYF. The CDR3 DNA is TGTGCCAGCAGCTTAGGTCCAGGTATTCAGTACTTC. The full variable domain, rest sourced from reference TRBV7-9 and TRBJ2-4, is DTGVSQNPRHKITKRGQNVTFRCDPISEHNRLYWYRQTLGQGPEFLTYFQNEAQLEKSRLLSDRFSAERPKGSFSTLEIQRTEQGDSAMYLCASSLGPGIQYFGAGTRLSVL.

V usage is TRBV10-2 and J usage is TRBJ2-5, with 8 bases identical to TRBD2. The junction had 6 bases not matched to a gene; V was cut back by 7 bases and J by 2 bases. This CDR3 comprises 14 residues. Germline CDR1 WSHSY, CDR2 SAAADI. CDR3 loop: CASKRLAQQETQYF. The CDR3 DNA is TGCGCCAGCAAAAGACTAGCGCAACAAGAGACCCAGTACTTC.

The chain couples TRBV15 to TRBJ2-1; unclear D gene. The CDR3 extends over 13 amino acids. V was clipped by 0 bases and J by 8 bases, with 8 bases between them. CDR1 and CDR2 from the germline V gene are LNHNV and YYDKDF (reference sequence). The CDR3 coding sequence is TGTGCCACCAGCAGAGACCTCATTGATGAGCAGTTCTTC. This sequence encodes CATSRDLIDEQFF.

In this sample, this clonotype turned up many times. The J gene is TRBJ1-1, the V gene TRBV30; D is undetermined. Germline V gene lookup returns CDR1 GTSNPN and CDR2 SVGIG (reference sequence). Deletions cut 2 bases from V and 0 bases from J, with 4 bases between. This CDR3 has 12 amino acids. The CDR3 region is CAWSRLNTEAFF. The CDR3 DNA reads TGTGCCTGGAGTCGATTGAACACTGAAGCTTTCTTT.

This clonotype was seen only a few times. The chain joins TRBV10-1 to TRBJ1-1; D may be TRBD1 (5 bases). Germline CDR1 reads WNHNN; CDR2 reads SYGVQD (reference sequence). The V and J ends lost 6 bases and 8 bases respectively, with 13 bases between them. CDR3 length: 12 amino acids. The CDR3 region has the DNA TGCGCCAGCAGCCCTTTGGGGGGGGAAGCTTTCTTT. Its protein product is CASSPLGGEAFF.

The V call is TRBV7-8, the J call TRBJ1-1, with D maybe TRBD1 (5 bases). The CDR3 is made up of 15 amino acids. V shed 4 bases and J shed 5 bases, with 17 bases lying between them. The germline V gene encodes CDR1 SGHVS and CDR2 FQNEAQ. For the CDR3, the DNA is TGTGCCAGCAGCTCTAAGGACATCCTGGGAACTGAAGCTTTCTTT. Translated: CASSSKDILGTEAFF. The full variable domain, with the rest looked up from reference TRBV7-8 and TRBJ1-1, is GAGVSQSPRYKVAKRGQDVALRCDPISGHVSLFWYQQALGQGPEFLTYFQNEAQLDKSGLPSDRFFAERPEGSVSTLKIQRTQQEDSAVYLCASSSKDILGTEAFFGQGTRLTVV.

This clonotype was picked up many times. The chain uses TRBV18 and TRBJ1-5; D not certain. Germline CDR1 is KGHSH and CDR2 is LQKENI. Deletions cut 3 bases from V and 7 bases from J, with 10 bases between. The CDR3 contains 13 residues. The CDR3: CASSPGLSQPQHF. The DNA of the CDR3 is TGTGCCAGCTCACCGGGATTGAGCCAGCCCCAGCATTTT.

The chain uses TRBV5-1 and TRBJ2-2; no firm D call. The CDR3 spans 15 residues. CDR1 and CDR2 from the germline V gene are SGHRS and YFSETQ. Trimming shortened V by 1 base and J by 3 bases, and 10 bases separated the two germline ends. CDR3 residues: CASSLKFSHTGELFF. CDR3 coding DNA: TGCGCCAGCAGCTTGAAGTTCAGCCACACCGGGGAGCTGTTTTTT.

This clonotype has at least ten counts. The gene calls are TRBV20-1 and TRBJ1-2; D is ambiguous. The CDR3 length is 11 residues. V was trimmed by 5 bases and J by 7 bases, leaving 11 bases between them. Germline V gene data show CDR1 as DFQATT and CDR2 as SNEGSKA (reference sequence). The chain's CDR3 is CSAYRQLGYTF. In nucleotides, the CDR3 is TGCAGTGCTTATCGTCAGCTTGGCTACACCTTC.

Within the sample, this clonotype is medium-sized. The CDR3 nucleotides read TGTGCCTGGAGTCGACAGACTGAAGCTTTCTTT. Encoded protein: CAWSRQTEAFF. The rearrangement joins TRBV30 to TRBJ1-1; weak D call: TRBD1 (5 bases). Germline CDR1 is GTSNPN and CDR2 is SVGIG (reference sequence). Trimming stripped 2 bases from V and 5 bases from J, with 6 bases between. The CDR3 has 11 residues.